Below are 24 T cell receptor beta chains sequenced from a single sample in a study of blood T cells in healthy people across ages. A J-beta primer mix and a sample-barcoded 5' primer were used in a second PCR of roughly 7 to 12 cycles. Each CDR3 protein gets one entry after TCRdb re-called the 5' RACE reads with MiXCR. The repertoire holds about 720,000 distinct CDR3 sequences, 22% seen once, with roughly 22% in the top ten. The sample consisted of blood. Receptor source: a man aged 65 to 79 in good health.

This chain uses TRBV28 with TRBJ2-3, with 8 bases fitting TRBD2. Germline assignment: CDR1 MDHEN and CDR2 SYDVKM. The CDR3 sequence is 16 residues long. J was trimmed by 7 bases and V by 5 bases; bases with no gene match: 14. The DNA for the CDR3 is TGTGCCAGCAGTCCACTATCAGCGGGAGAGAAGAATACGCAGTATTTT. This encodes CASSPLSAGEKNTQYF.

This clonotype was counted only a few times. The chain combines TRBV20-1 with TRBJ2-1; TRBD1 matches at 7 bases. The trim removed 5 bases at V and 1 base at J, leaving 8 bases unmatched. The CDR3 contains 15 residues. CDR1 is DFQATT, CDR2 SNEGSKA, per germline (reference sequence). For the CDR3, the DNA is TGCAGTGCTCAGGGGGTTTCCAGGTCCTACAATGAGCAGTTCTTC. Its translation: CSAQGVSRSYNEQFF.

This chain joins TRBV30 and TRBJ1-1, with D maybe TRBD1 (5 bases). Trimming cost V 3 bases and J 7 bases, with 21 bases left between them. The CDR3 contains 15 residues. Germline values: CDR1 GTSNPN, CDR2 SVGIG (reference sequence). CDR3: CAWRGQGVSLSEAFF. CDR3 bases: TGTGCCTGGAGGGGGCAGGGTGTATCTTTAAGTGAAGCTTTCTTT.

The rearrangement links TRBV14 to TRBJ2-6; D remains ambiguous. V was cut by 5 bases and J by 0 bases, with 11 bases left in between. The CDR3 runs 16 residues. Germline V CDR1 and CDR2: SGHDN, FVKESK. This chain's CDR3 is CASSRAPDSGANVLTF. In DNA form, the CDR3 reads TGTGCCAGCAGCAGGGCCCCAGACTCTGGGGCCAACGTCCTGACTTTC. Full variable domain (remainder filled in from reference TRBV14 and TRBJ2-6): EAGVTQFPSHSVIEKGQTVTLRCDPISGHDNLYWYRRVMGKEIKFLLHFVKESKQDESGMPNNRFLAERTGGTYSTLKVQPAELEDSGVYFCASSRAPDSGANVLTFGAGSRLTVL.

The chain carries TRBV7-2 and TRBJ2-1; D may match TRBD1 or TRBD2 (5 bases each). The CDR3 has 15 amino acids. From germline, CDR1 is SGHTA and CDR2 FQGNSA. With 5 bases removed from V and 9 bases from J, the gap between germline ends came to 20 bases. The CDR3 loop reads CASSPRGLNGGEQFF. The DNA for the CDR3 is TGTGCCAGCAGCCCCCGGGGCCTTAACGGAGGTGAGCAGTTCTTC.

This clonotype was observed at least ten times. The chain couples TRBV7-2 to TRBJ2-2; D is undetermined. Trimming cost V 5 bases and J 1 base, with 5 bases left between them. The CDR3 runs to 13 residues. From germline, CDR1 is SGHTA and CDR2 FQGNSA. The CDR3 region has the DNA TGTGCCAGCAGCCATCAGAACACCGGGGAGCTGTTTTTT. Translated, it gives CASSHQNTGELFF.

The chain recombines TRBV5-1 with TRBJ2-5; tentative D call: TRBD1 (6 bases). The J call may not be correct, given that the DNA end is closer to TRBJ2-1. CDR1 SGHRS and CDR2 YFSETQ come from the germline V gene. The CDR3 length is 13 residues. As DNA, the CDR3 is TGCGCCAGCAGCATTGGCAGGGGAAATGAGCAGTTCTTC. Translation: CASSIGRGNEQFF.

This clonotype was seen more than once but under ten times. This rearrangement joins TRBV19 to TRBJ2-7; TRBD1 agrees at 8 bases. TRBJ2-1 explains the end of the DNA better; the J call may be wrong. From germline, CDR1 is LNHDA and CDR2 SQIVND (reference sequence). This CDR3 comprises 15 residues. Written as DNA, the CDR3 is TGTGCCAGTAGTCCCCGGGACAGGAGCTACAATGAGCAGTTCTTC. Translated: CASSPRDRSYNEQFF.

The chain links TRBV3-1 to TRBJ2-5; a weak D match, TRBD2 (6 bases). Germline CDR1 reads LGHDT; CDR2 reads YNNKEL (reference sequence). Trimming took 0 bases from V and 10 from J, leaving 12 bases between them. CDR3 length: 13 amino acids. The CDR3 loop reads CASSQDSGRDQYF. The CDR3 bases are TGTGCCAGCAGCCAAGATAGCGGCCGGGACCAGTACTTC.

V usage is TRBV5-1 and J usage is TRBJ2-5; D is possibly TRBD1 or TRBD2 (5 bases each). Trimming pared 1 base from V and 0 bases from J, leaving 13 bases between. CDR1 is SGHRS, CDR2 YFSETQ, per germline. The CDR3 runs 16 residues. The CDR3 sequence: CASSLFGATYQETQYF. The CDR3 DNA follows: TGCGCCAGCAGCTTGTTCGGGGCGACGTACCAAGAGACCCAGTACTTC.

This clonotype has just one count. This chain connects TRBV19 to TRBJ2-5, with TRBD2 matching over 8 bases. Matching the DNA end better, TRBJ2-1 makes the J call doubtful. Germline CDR1 reads LNHDA; CDR2 reads SQIVND (reference sequence). CDR3 length: 11 amino acids. CDR3 coding DNA: TGTGCCAGTAGTAATAGCGGGAAGCAGTTCTTC. Protein sequence: CASSNSGKQFF.

This clonotype was detected many times. The CDR3 nucleotides read TGCAGCGTTGGGGACAGGGGGCATCAGCCCCAGCATTTT. Its translation: CSVGDRGHQPQHF. The chain employs TRBV29-1 and TRBJ1-5, with TRBD1 identical over 12 bases. The CDR3 is made up of 13 amino acids. CDR1 and CDR2 from the germline V gene are SQVTM and ANQGSEA. The V segment lost 4 bases and the J segment 5 bases; nucleotides outside the gene matches: 0.

The chain combines TRBV5-4 with TRBJ2-4, with TRBD1 matching over 8 bases. The germline CDR1 and CDR2 sequences are SGHNT and YYREEE (reference sequence). Trimming took 3 bases from V and 4 from J; bases not matched to a gene: 6. This CDR3 has 15 residues. The CDR3 region is CASSSARTGKNIQYF. CDR3 DNA sequence: TGTGCCAGCAGCTCGGCTAGGACAGGGAAAAACATTCAGTACTTC.

The chain recombines TRBV19 with TRBJ1-1; TRBD1 might be the D (6 bases). Germline assignment: CDR1 LNHDA and CDR2 SQIVND (reference sequence). The V gene lost 3 bases and the J gene lost 0 bases, with 8 bases spanning the gap. This CDR3 is built from 14 residues. This CDR3 reads CASSITGMNTEAFF. The CDR3 DNA reads TGTGCCAGTAGTATTACAGGGATGAACACTGAAGCTTTCTTT.

This chain links TRBV24-1 with TRBJ2-7, with 9 bases identical to TRBD2. J lost 5 bases, V lost 4 bases, and 11 bases had no gene match. CDR1 and CDR2 (germline): KGHDR, SFDVKD. The CDR3 runs to 16 residues. CDR3 DNA sequence: TGTGCCACCAGTGACCCGAAGTCTAGCGGGAATAACGAGCAGTACGTC. Residues: CATSDPKSSGNNEQYV.

V and J are TRBV3-1 and TRBJ1-5; no firm D call. This CDR3 has 15 residues. Trimming left V 1 base short and J 3 bases short, with 10 bases between. CDR1 and CDR2 from the germline V gene are LGHDT and YNNKEL (reference sequence). This CDR3 reads CASSQGQILNQPQHF. Here the CDR3 DNA reads TGTGCCAGCAGCCAAGGACAAATCCTCAATCAGCCCCAGCATTTT.

This clonotype turned up a few times. The V and J genes are TRBV7-3 and TRBJ2-1; 13 bases agree with TRBD2. The CDR3 is made up of 15 amino acids. Germline V gene data show CDR1 as SGHTA and CDR2 as FQGTGA. Trimming at V came to 5 bases and at J to 8 bases, leaving 6 bases not matched to a gene. CDR3 bases: TGTGCCAGCAGCGCGACTAGCGGGAGGACCCATGAGCAGTTCTTC. Protein: CASSATSGRTHEQFF.

A few counts support this clonotype. The genes are TRBV12-3 or TRBV12-4 and TRBJ2-7, with D perhaps TRBD1 (8 bases). This CDR3 spans 15 amino acids. V was cut by 2 bases and J by 3 bases, with 14 bases left in between. The CDR3 protein is CASSLTGGVLYEQYF. CDR3 nucleotides: TGTGCCAGCAGTTTAACAGGGGGGGTGCTCTACGAGCAGTACTTC.

This chain connects TRBV6-1 to TRBJ2-2; 8 bases are a match to TRBD1. Germline values: CDR1 MNHNS, CDR2 SASEGT. With 1 base clipped from V and 6 bases from J, the junction kept 7 bases outside the gene matches. This CDR3 has 16 amino acids. CDR3 protein: CASSEVQGAKAGELFF. CDR3 nucleotide sequence: TGTGCCAGCAGTGAAGTTCAGGGGGCGAAGGCCGGGGAGCTGTTTTTT.

This clonotype was detected a few times. The chain combines TRBV12-3 or TRBV12-4 with TRBJ2-1; the D is unclear. CDR3 length: 14 amino acids. The V gene lost 2 bases and the J gene lost 10 bases, with 15 bases spanning the gap. CDR3 sequence (DNA): TGTGCCAGCAGTTTACTAAGACATCGGATCGAGCAGTTCTTC. It codes for CASSLLRHRIEQFF.

CDR3 sequence reads: CASSQERAGGPRTGELFF. In nucleotides, the CDR3 is TGTGCCAGCAGCCAAGAACGAGCGGGGGGGCCCCGGACCGGGGAGCTGTTTTTT. The chain uses TRBV3-1 and TRBJ2-2, with 10 bases matching TRBD2. The CDR3 loop spans 18 amino acids. The germline CDR1 and CDR2 sequences are LGHDT and YNNKEL (reference sequence). Trimming removed 0 bases from V and 5 bases from J; junction bases left unmatched: 9.

The J gene is TRBJ2-3, the V gene TRBV11-2; weak D call: TRBD1 (6 bases). Trimming took 4 bases from V and 4 from J, leaving 9 bases between them. The CDR3 is 13 amino acids. CDR1 and CDR2 (germline): SGHAT, FQNNGV. CDR3 residues: CASSSWGPDTQYF. CDR3 bases: TGTGCCAGCAGCTCCTGGGGGCCAGATACGCAGTATTTT.

This chain joins TRBV19 and TRBJ1-1; 8 bases match TRBD1. The CDR3 is 14 residues long. With 5 bases clipped from V and 4 bases from J, the junction kept 6 bases outside the gene matches. CDR1 is LNHDA, CDR2 SQIVND, per germline (reference sequence). The CDR3 region has the DNA TGTGCCAGTAGTCCCTTGACAGGGGCCACTGAAGCTTTCTTT. This sequence encodes CASSPLTGATEAFF.

This clonotype showed up just a few times. This sequence joins TRBV3-1 and TRBJ1-2; D is ambiguous. This CDR3 has 17 amino acids. Germline CDR1 is LGHDT and CDR2 is YNNKEL (reference sequence). V lost 4 bases and J lost 1, with 19 bases in between. The CDR3 DNA is TGTGCCAGCAGCCTGACCGTGGCGCGTCACGATAACTATGGCTACACCTTC. This encodes CASSLTVARHDNYGYTF.